The 6 T cell receptor beta chains given below trace back to one sample, sequenced in a study of OX40 agonist ivuxolimab in advanced cancers. TCRdb's copy holds only in-frame clones and misses some; the assay was immunoSEQ multiplex PCR. The data hold around 80,000 clones, with about 85% observed a single time. The starting material was CD4+ or CD8+ T cells sorted from blood, obtained in a trial of the OX40 agonist ivuxolimab. Receptors originate from an adult with an advanced solid tumor such as melanoma, head and neck, liver or kidney cancer.

The CDR3 is CASSHPLGDPSSYNEQFF. DNA of the CDR3: TGCGCCAGCAGCCACCCCCTGGGGGACCCAAGCTCCTACAATGAGCAGTTCTTC. The chain couples TRBV4-1 to TRBJ2-1; D may match TRBD1 or TRBD2 (5 bases each). Germline V lookup: CDR1 MGHRA, CDR2 YSYEKL. The CDR3 is made up of 18 amino acids. V was trimmed by 3 bases and J by 0 bases, leaving 18 bases between them.

This rearrangement joins TRBV11-2 to TRBJ2-3, with unresolved D. V was clipped by 3 bases and J by 10 bases, with 17 bases between them. This CDR3 has 14 residues. Germline assignment: CDR1 SGHAT and CDR2 FQNNGV. CDR3: CASSFGSPPAAQYF. DNA for the CDR3: TGTGCCAGCAGCTTTGGTTCGCCACCCGCAGCGCAGTATTTT.

V is TRBV18 and J is TRBJ2-1, with 7 positions matching TRBD2. J gave up 4 bases and V 3 bases, and 6 bases lay outside the gene matches. CDR3 length equals 15 residues. Germline V gives CDR1 KGHSH, CDR2 LQKENI. The DNA for the CDR3 is TGTGCCAGCTCACCGGGAAGGGAGGGGTACAATGAGCAGTTCTTC. Encoded protein: CASSPGREGYNEQFF. The full variable domain, with the rest looked up from reference TRBV18 and TRBJ2-1, is NAGVMQNPRHLVRRRGQEARLRCSPMKGHSHVYWYRQLPEEGLKFMVYLQKENIIDESGMPKERFSAEFPKEGPSILRIQQVVRGDSAAYFCASSPGREGYNEQFFGPGTRLTVL.

This chain uses TRBV15 with TRBJ2-3; TRBD1 might be the D (5 bases). With 9 bases removed from V and 0 bases from J, the gap between germline ends came to 10 bases. Germline CDR1 reads LNHNV; CDR2 reads YYDKDF (reference sequence). The CDR3 consists of 13 residues. CDR3 in DNA: TGTGCCACAAACAGGATTAGCACAGATACGCAGTATTTT. Protein product: CATNRISTDTQYF.

V and J are TRBV10-3 and TRBJ2-3; D is ambiguous. This CDR3 is 15 amino acids long. V was trimmed by 0 bases and J by 1 base, leaving 8 bases between them. Germline V gene data show CDR1 as ENHRY and CDR2 as SYGVKD. The CDR3 region is CAISESLLRTDTQYF. CDR3 DNA: TGTGCCATCAGTGAGTCTCTACTACGCACAGATACGCAGTATTTT.

The V gene is TRBV12-5, the J gene TRBJ1-6; 9 bases agree with TRBD1. V shed 0 bases and J 8 bases; nucleotides not matched to a gene: 5. The CDR3 is 16 residues long. Germline V lookup: CDR1 LGHNT, CDR2 FRNRAP. CDR3 sequence (DNA): TGTGCTAGTGGTTTGGTACTCTGGACAGGGGATTCACCCCTCCACTTT. It encodes CASGLVLWTGDSPLHF.